The 11 T cell receptor beta chains in this list originate from one sample, sequenced in a study of shared clonotypes between healthy human individuals. Using immunoSEQ multiplex PCR, the repertoire was profiled, and TCRdb retains in-frame clones only, with some absent. The sample records about 2.4 million clones, approximately 93% being singletons. Source material: naive CD4+ T cells from PBMCs. Specified subset: CD45RA+ positively selected. The source is a man younger than 35 in good health. Some clones in this sample may be carry-over from other donors' samples.

The chain is built from TRBV19 and TRBJ1-5; 9 nucleotides align to TRBD1. Per the germline V gene, CDR1 is LNHDA and CDR2 is SQIVND (reference sequence). V shed 8 bases, J shed 5 bases, and the junction held 13 bases outside the gene matches. The length of the CDR3 is 16 residues. The CDR3 region has the DNA TGTGCCAGTCACTCAGGAGTGGACAGGGGCCATCAGCCCCAGCATTTT. Its translation: CASHSGVDRGHQPQHF.

A remark on this clone: The same CDR3 can be traced to other DNA sequences in this sample. This chain joins TRBV30 and TRBJ2-7; D perhaps matches TRBD2 (7 bases). The length of the CDR3 is 14 residues. V shed 3 bases and J shed 3 bases, with 15 bases lying between them. Germline loops: CDR1 GTSNPN, CDR2 SVGIG (reference sequence). The CDR3 DNA is TGTGCCTGGAGCGAAGAGCGGGGACACTACGAGCAGTACTTC. This gives the protein CAWSEERGHYEQYF.

V gene TRBV27 combines with J gene TRBJ2-5; possibly TRBD1 for D (7 bases). This CDR3 contains 14 residues. Germline-derived CDR1 and CDR2 are MNHEY and SMNVEV (reference sequence). V was cut by 6 bases and J by 5 bases, with 16 bases left in between. The CDR3 coding sequence is TGTGCCAGCAGATCCCTCAGGGGGAGGGAGACCCAGTACTTC. Its translation: CASRSLRGRETQYF.

As concerns this clone: Since a much larger clone is just one base distant, this may be a read error. The chain combines TRBV25-1 with TRBJ1-4, with TRBD1 matching over 10 bases. The CDR3 loop spans 14 amino acids. Germline-derived CDR1 and CDR2 are MGHDK and SYGVNS. Trimming removed 6 bases from V and 5 bases from J; junction bases left unmatched: 3. CDR3 DNA sequence: TGTGCCAGCAGCGAGGACAGGGGGAATGAAAAACTGTTTTTT. Translation gives CASSEDRGNEKLFF.

The chain joins TRBV18 to TRBJ1-2, with TRBD1 as a possible D gene (5 bases). CDR1 is KGHSH and CDR2 is LQKENI in the germline V gene. The V gene lost 1 base and the J gene lost 8 bases, with 11 bases spanning the gap. The CDR3 sequence is 13 residues long. DNA for the CDR3: TGTGCCAGCTCACCACGGGAGGGGTCAGGCTACACCTTC. Protein: CASSPREGSGYTF.

This chain joins TRBV23-1 and TRBJ1-5; D uncertain. TRBV23-1 has ORF status, its function being uncertain. Trimming removed 7 bases at V and 4 bases at J, with 20 bases between. The CDR3 extends over 16 amino acids. Here the CDR3 DNA reads TGCGCCAGCAACCTAAGAGAGAAGGATTGGAATCAGCCCCAGCATTTT. Amino acid sequence: CASNLREKDWNQPQHF.

The rearrangement links TRBV2 to TRBJ1-2; tentative D call: TRBD1 (5 bases). Germline CDR1 reads SNHLY; CDR2 reads FYNNEI. Trimming left V 7 bases short and J 4 bases short, with 19 bases between. The CDR3 is made up of 15 amino acids. CDR3 nucleotides: TGTGCCAGCACCCCGCCGGGACCCTGGAGCTATGGCTACACCTTC. It translates to CASTPPGPWSYGYTF.

The rearrangement links TRBV7-9 to TRBJ1-2; D might be TRBD1 (6 bases). V shed 1 base and J shed 2 bases, with 11 bases lying between them. Per the germline V gene, CDR1 is SEHNR and CDR2 is FQNEAQ (reference sequence). The CDR3 is 15 amino acids. In DNA form, the CDR3 reads TGTGCCAGCAGCTTAGGGAATCAGGGGAACTATGGCTACACCTTC. This translates into CASSLGNQGNYGYTF.

V usage is TRBV7-9 and J usage is TRBJ2-5; no clear D gene. Per germline, CDR1 SEHNR and CDR2 FQNEAQ (reference sequence). The CDR3 is 12 amino acids. V shed 2 bases and J shed 5 bases, with 6 bases lying between them. The CDR3 protein is CASSLMGETQYF. The CDR3 DNA reads TGTGCCAGCAGCTTAATGGGGGAGACCCAGTACTTC.

This chain joins TRBV4-2 and TRBJ1-5; D possibly corresponds to TRBD1 (6 bases). The V gene's germline CDR1 is LGHNA and CDR2 YNFKEQ. The CDR3 covers 16 residues. V was shortened by 0 bases and J by 1 base, with 10 bases between the two germline ends. The DNA of the CDR3 is TGTGCCAGCAGCCAAGAATGGGGACAAAGCAATCAGCCCCAGCATTTT. It specifies CASSQEWGQSNQPQHF.

The chain combines TRBV30 with TRBJ1-2; 9 bases agree with TRBD1. This CDR3 is built from 12 residues. V gave up 7 bases and J gave up 3 bases; unmatched junction bases: 3. The germline CDR1 and CDR2 sequences are GTSNPN and SVGIG (reference sequence). The DNA for the CDR3 is TGTGCCTCGACAGGGGGGGACTATGGCTACACCTTC. Amino acid sequence: CASTGGDYGYTF.